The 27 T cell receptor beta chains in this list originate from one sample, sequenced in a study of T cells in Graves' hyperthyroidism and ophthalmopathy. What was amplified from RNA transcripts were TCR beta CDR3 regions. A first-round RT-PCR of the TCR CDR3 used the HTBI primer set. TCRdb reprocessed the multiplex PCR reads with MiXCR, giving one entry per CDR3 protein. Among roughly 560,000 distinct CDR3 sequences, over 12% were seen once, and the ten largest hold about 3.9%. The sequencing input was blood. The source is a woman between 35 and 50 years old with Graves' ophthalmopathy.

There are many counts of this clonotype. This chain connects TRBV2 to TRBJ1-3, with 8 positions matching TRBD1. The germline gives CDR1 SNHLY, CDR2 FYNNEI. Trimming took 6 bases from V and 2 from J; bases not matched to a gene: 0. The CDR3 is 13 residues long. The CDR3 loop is CASRQGAGNTIYF. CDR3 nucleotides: TGTGCCAGCAGACAGGGGGCTGGAAACACCATATATTTT.

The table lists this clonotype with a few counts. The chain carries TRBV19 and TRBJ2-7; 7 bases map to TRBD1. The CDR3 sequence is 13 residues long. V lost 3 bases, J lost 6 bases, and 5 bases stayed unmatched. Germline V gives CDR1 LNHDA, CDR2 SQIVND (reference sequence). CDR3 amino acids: CASSMGQIGEQYF. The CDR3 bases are TGTGCCAGTAGTATGGGACAGATTGGCGAGCAGTACTTC. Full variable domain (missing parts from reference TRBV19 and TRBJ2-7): DGGITQSPKYLFRKEGQNVTLSCEQNLNHDAMYWYRQDPGQGLRLIYYSQIVNDFQKGDIAEGYSVSREKKESFPLTVTSAQKNPTAFYLCASSMGQIGEQYFGPGTRLTVT.

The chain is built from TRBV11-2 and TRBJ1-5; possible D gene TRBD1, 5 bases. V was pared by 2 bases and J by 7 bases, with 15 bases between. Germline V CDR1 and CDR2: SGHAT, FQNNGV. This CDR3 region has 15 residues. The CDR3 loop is CASSLSSQGGQPQHF. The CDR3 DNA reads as TGTGCCAGCAGCTTATCGTCGCAGGGAGGCCAGCCCCAGCATTTT.

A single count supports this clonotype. CDR3 region: CASSALSLGSYGYTF. The CDR3 DNA follows: TGTGCCAGCTCCGCCCTAAGTCTGGGAAGCTATGGCTACACCTTC. The chain couples TRBV18 to TRBJ1-2; D gene ambiguous. The CDR3 is made up of 15 amino acids. V lost 6 bases and J lost 4, with 18 bases in between. Germline V lookup: CDR1 KGHSH, CDR2 LQKENI.

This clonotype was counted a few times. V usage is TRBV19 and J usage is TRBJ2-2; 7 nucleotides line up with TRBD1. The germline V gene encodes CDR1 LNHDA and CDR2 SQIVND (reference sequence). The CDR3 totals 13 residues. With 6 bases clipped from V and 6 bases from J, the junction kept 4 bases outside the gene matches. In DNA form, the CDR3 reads TGTGCCAGTAGATTTACAGGGGCCGGGGAGCTGTTTTTT. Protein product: CASRFTGAGELFF.

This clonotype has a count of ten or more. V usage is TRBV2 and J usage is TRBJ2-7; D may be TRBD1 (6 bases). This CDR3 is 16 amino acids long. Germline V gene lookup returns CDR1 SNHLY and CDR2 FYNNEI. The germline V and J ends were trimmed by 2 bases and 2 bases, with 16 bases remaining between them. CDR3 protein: CASSERQDDETYEQYF. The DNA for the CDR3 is TGTGCCAGCAGTGAACGACAGGACGACGAAACCTACGAGCAGTACTTC.

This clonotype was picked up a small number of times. Here the CDR3 reads CASSLLGEGAQHF. The CDR3, as DNA: TGTGCCAGCAGCTTGCTCGGCGAGGGGGCCCAGCATTTT. This chain uses TRBV5-5 with TRBJ1-5; D is possibly TRBD1 (6 bases). This CDR3 spans 13 amino acids. The V end lost 1 base, the J end lost 11 bases, and 13 bases lay between the germline ends. Germline values: CDR1 SGHKS, CDR2 YYEKEE (reference sequence).

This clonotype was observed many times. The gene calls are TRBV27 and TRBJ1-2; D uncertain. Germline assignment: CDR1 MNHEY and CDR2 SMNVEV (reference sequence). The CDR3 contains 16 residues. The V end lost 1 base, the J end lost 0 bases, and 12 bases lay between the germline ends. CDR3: CASSLYFGLSNYGYTF. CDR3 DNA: TGTGCCAGCAGTTTATATTTCGGGCTATCTAACTATGGCTACACCTTC.

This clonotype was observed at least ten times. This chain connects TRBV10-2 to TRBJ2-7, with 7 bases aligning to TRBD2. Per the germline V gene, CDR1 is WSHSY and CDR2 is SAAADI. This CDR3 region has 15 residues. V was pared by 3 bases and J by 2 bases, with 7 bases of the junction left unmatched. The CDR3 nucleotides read TGCGCCAGCAGTGATCGACTAGCTGGCACCTACGAGCAGTACTTC. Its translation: CASSDRLAGTYEQYF.

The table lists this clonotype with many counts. This CDR3 is CASSQRRAPIEAFF. In DNA form, the CDR3 reads TGTGCCAGCAGCCAAAGAAGGGCGCCAATTGAAGCTTTCTTT. The chain is built from TRBV14 and TRBJ1-1; D not certain. With 2 bases removed from V and 7 bases from J, the gap between germline ends came to 14 bases. Looked up from germline, CDR1 is SGHDN and CDR2 is FVKESK. The CDR3 is made up of 14 amino acids.

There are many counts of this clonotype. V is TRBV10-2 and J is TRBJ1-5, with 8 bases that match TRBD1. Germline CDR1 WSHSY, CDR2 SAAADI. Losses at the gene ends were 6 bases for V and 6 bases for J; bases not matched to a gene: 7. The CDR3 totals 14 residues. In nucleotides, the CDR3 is TGCGCCAGCAGGAACGGACAGGGTGTTCAGCCCCAGCATTTT. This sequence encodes CASRNGQGVQPQHF.

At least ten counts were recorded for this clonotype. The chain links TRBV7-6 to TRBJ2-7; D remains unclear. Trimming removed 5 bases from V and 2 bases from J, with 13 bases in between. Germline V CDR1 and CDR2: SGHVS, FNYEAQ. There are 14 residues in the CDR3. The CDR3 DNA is TGTGCCAGCAGCCCAGCTGGCGCACCCTACGAGCAGTACTTC. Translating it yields CASSPAGAPYEQYF.

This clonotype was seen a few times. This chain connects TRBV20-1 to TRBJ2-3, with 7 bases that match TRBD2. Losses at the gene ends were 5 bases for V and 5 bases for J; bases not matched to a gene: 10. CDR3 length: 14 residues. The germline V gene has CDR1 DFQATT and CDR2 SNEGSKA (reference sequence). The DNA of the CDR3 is TGCAGTGCTTCGGCGGCGGGAGCGGTAGATACGCAGTATTTT. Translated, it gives CSASAAGAVDTQYF.

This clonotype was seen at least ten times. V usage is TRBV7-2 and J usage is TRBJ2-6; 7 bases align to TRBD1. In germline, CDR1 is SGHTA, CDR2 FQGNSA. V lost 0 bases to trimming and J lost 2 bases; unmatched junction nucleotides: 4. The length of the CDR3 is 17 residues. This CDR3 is CASSLAGQLAGANVLTF. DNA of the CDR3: TGTGCCAGCAGCTTAGCGGGACAGCTCGCTGGGGCCAACGTCCTGACTTTC. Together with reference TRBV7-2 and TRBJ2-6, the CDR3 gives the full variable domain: GAGVSQSPSNKVTEKGKDVELRCDPISGHTALYWYRQSLGQGLEFLIYFQGNSAPDKSGLPSDRFSAERTGGSVSTLTIQRTQQEDSAVYLCASSLAGQLAGANVLTFGAGSRLTVL.

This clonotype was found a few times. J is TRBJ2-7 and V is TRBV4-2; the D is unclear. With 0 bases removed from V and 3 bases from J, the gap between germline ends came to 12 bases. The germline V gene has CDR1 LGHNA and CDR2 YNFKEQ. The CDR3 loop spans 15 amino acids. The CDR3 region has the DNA TGTGCCAGCAGCCAAGATCTTGTGACCGTCTACGAGCAGTACTTC. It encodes CASSQDLVTVYEQYF.

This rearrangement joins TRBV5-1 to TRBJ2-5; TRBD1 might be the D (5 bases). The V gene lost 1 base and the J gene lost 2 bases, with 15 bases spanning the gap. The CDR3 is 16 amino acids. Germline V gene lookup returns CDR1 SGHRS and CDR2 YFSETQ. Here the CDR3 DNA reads TGCGCCAGCAGCTTGAAATCTTCGCAGGGTCAAGAGACCCAGTACTTC. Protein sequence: CASSLKSSQGQETQYF.

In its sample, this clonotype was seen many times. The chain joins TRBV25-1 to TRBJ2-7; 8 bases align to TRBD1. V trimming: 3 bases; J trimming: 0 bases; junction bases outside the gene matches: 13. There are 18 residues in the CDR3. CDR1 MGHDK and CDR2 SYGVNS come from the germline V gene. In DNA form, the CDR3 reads TGTGCCAGCAGTGAGAGCCCCCCGGACAGGGAACCCTCCTACGAGCAGTACTTC. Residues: CASSESPPDREPSYEQYF.

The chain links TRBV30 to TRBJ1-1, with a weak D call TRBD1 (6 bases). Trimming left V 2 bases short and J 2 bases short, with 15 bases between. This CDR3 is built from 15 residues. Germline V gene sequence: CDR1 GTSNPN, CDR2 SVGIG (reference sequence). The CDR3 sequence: CAWSKEGGVNTEAFF. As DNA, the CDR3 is TGTGCCTGGAGTAAGGAAGGGGGAGTAAACACTGAAGCTTTCTTT.

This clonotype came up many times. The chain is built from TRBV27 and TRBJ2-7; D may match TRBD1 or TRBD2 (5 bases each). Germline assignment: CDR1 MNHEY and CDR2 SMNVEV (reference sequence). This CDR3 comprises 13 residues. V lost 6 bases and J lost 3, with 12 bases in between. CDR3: CASSPGLFYEQYF. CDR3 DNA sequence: TGTGCCAGCAGCCCGGGGCTATTCTACGAGCAGTACTTC.

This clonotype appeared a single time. CDR3 nucleotide sequence: TGTGCTAGTGGCTCAGACAGGGGACCACTTCTATTTAGCAATCAGCCCCAGCATTTT. It encodes CASGSDRGPLLFSNQPQHF. The V call is TRBV12-5, the J call TRBJ1-5; TRBD1 matches at 8 bases. The V gene's germline CDR1 is LGHNT and CDR2 FRNRAP. V lost 6 bases to trimming and J lost 0 bases; unmatched junction nucleotides: 16. The CDR3 is 19 amino acids.

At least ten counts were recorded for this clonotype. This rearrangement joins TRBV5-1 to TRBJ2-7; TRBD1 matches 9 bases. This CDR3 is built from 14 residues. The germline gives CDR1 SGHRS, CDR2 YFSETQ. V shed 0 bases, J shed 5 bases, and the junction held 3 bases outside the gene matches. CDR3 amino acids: CASSLGDRADEQYF. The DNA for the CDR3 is TGCGCCAGCAGCTTGGGGGACAGGGCAGACGAGCAGTACTTC.

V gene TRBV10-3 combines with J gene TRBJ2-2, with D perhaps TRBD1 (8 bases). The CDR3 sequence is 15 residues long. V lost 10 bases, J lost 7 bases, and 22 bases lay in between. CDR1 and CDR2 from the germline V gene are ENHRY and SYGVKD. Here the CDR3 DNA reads TGTGCCACCTGGACAGGGACTACCGGAAGCGGGGAGCTGTTTTTT. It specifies CATWTGTTGSGELFF.

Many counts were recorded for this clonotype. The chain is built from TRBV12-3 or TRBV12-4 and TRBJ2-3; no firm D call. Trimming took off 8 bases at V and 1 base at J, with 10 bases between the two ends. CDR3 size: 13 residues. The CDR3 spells CASSTVGTDTQYF. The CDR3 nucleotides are TGTGCCAGCTCAACGGTGGGCACAGATACGCAGTATTTT.

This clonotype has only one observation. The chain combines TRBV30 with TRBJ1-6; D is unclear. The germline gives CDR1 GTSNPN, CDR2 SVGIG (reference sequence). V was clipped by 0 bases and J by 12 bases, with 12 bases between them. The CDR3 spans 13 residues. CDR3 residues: CAWSVAGLGPLHF. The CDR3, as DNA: TGTGCCTGGAGTGTAGCCGGACTGGGACCCCTCCACTTT.

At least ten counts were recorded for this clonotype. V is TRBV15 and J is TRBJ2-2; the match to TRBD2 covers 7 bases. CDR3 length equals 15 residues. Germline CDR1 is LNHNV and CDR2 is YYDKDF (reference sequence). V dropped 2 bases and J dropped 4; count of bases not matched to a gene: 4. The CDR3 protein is CATSRLADLTGELFF. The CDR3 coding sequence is TGTGCCACCAGCAGACTAGCGGACCTCACCGGGGAGCTGTTTTTT.

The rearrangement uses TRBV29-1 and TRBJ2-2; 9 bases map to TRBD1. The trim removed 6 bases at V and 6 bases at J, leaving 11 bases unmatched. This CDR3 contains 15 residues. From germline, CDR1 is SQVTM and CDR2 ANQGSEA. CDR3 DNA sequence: TGCAGCGTGCAACCGGGACAGGGTAACCCCGGGGAGCTGTTTTTT. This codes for CSVQPGQGNPGELFF.

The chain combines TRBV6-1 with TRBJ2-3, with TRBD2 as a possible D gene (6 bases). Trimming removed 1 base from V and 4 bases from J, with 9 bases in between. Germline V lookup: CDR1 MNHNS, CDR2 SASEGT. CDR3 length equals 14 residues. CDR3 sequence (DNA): TGTGCCAGCAGTGAAGGGAGGGACGCAGATACGCAGTATTTT. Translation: CASSEGRDADTQYF.